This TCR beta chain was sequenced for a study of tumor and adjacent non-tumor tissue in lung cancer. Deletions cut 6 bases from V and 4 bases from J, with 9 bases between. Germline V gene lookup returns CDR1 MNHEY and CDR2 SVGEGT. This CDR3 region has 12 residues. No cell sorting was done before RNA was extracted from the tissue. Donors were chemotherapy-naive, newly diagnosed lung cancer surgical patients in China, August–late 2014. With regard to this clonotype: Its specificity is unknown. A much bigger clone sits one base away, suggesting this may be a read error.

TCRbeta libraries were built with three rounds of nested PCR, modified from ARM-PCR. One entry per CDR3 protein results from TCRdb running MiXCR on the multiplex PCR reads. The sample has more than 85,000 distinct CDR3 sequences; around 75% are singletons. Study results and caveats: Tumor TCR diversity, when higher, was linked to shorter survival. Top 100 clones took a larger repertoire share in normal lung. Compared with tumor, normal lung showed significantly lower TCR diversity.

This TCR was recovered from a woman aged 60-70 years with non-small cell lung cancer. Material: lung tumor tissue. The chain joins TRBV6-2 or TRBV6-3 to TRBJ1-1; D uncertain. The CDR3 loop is CASSLFSTEAFF. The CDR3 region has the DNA TGTGCCAGCAGCCTCTTTTCCACTGAAGCTTTCTTT.